This TCR beta chain was observed in a study of immune heterogeneity within non-small cell lung tumors. Multiplex PCR amplified TCR beta CDR3 with 32 V and 13 J primers. MiXCR, applied by TCRdb to the multiplex PCR reads, yields one record per CDR3 protein. The sample yields more than 9,500 distinct CDR3 sequences, roughly 32% seen once. Template input, which was bulk tumor genomic DNA, totaled 450 to 600 ng per sample. Several spatially distant biopsies were obtained per primary tumor intraoperatively. Curative surgery was performed on patients who had untreated, newly diagnosed non-small cell lung cancer. CDR3 length equals 17 residues. V lost 4 bases and J lost 7, with 25 bases in between. Germline values: CDR1 MNHEY, CDR2 SMNVEV (reference sequence).

V is TRBV27 and J is TRBJ1-2, with TRBD1 as a possible D gene (5 bases). The sample consisted of lung tumor tissue. This receptor was identified in a man in his fifties or sixties with non-small cell lung cancer. Written as DNA, the CDR3 is TGTGCCAGCAGTTCGGGGGAGCGGTCCCTTGAACGGGTTGGCTACACCTTC. Translation gives CASSSGERSLERVGYTF.